This TCR beta chain was recorded in a study of CD8 T cells in Susac syndrome. Germline CDR1 and CDR2: DFQATT and SNEGSKA (reference sequence). Trimming shortened V by 1 base and J by 2 bases, and 12 bases separated the two germline ends. This CDR3 region has 15 residues. Sequencing of TCR beta drew on CD8+ and CD4+ T cells from blood. It was with random hexamers that 0.5 to 1 ug RNA was reverse transcribed. TCR beta CDR3 was amplified by immunoSEQ covering 54 Vbeta and 13 Jbeta. MiXCR, run by TCRdb on the immunoSEQ multiplex PCR reads, gives a single entry per CDR3 protein. Of 250,000 to 350,000 distinct CDR3 sequences listed, about 85% are singletons.

This sequence joins TRBV20-1 and TRBJ1-3; D unresolved. This sequence originates from a human donor with multiple sclerosis. The specimen sequenced was CD8+ T cells from PBMCs. Here the CDR3 DNA reads TGCAGTGCTAGAGCTCCGGGCGACCCTGGAAACACCATATATTTT. Translating gives CSARAPGDPGNTIYF.